This T cell receptor (beta chain) was captured by sequencing in a study of T cell clones after liver transplantation. As for the study in general: TCRbeta sequencing after a pre-transplant mixed lymphocyte reaction identified graft-donor-reactive clones, later tracked in post-transplant blood. Pre-transplant mixed lymphocyte reactions yielded third-party-reactive TCRbeta sequences as comparators for graft-donor-reactive sequences. Apart from a few HCV-positive recipients, transplants were for non-autoimmune, non-viral reasons.

Some clones are missing from TCRdb's copy, which holds only in-frame ones; the method was immunoSEQ multiplex PCR. The sample holds some 60,000 clones, about two thirds seen once. The germline V gene has CDR1 MDHEN and CDR2 SYDVKM. V was cut by 3 bases and J by 7 bases, with 6 bases left in between. The CDR3 has 11 residues. The TCR comes from a human patient who received a liver transplant. The graft donor may have given rise to some T cells. The genes are TRBV28 and TRBJ1-2, with unresolved D. The sample in question was CD4+ T cells from blood, obtained at the approximately 16-month timepoint. The CDR3 nucleotides are TGTGCCAGCAGTTTGGGTTTTGGCTACACCTTC. Protein sequence: CASSLGFGYTF.